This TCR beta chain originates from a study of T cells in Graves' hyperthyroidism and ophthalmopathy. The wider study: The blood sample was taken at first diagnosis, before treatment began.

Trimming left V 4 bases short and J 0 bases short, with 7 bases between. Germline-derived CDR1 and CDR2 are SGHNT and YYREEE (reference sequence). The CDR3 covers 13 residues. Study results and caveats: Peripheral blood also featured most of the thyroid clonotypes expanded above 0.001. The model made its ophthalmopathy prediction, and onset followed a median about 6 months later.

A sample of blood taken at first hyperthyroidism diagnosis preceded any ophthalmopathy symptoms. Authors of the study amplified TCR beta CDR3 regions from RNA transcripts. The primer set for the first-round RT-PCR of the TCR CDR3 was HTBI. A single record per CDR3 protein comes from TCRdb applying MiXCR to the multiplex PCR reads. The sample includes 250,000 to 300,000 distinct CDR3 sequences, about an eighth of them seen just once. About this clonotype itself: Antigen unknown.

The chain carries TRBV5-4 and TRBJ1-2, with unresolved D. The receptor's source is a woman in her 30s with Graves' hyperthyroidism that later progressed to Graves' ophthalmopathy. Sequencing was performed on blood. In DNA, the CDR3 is TGTGCCAGCAGCGTAGAACCTAACTATGGCTACACCTTC. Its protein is CASSVEPNYGYTF.